This T cell receptor beta chain comes out of a study of blood T cell repertoires in COVID-19. Profiled with immunoSEQ multiplex PCR; TCRdb holds only in-frame clones, not every one. The sample lists about 160,000 clones, roughly four fifths occurring once. V was clipped by 3 bases and J by 2 bases, with 12 bases between them. CDR3 length: 14 amino acids. Germline V lookup: CDR1 SGHNT, CDR2 YYREEE (reference sequence). The TCR was taken from a human donor in a cohort sampled during active COVID-19. Sequencing was done on a sample of peripheral blood. V usage is TRBV5-4 and J usage is TRBJ2-7; no definite D call. CDR3 residues: CASSSSRSPYEQYF. CDR3 DNA: TGTGCCAGCAGCTCCTCGAGGTCCCCCTACGAGCAGTACTTC.